The rows below give T cell receptor beta chains drawn from one sample of a study of graft-versus-host responses after intestinal transplantation. Their cognate antigens are unknown. The data were produced by immunoSEQ multiplex PCR, yet TCRdb's version contains in-frame clones alone and is incomplete. The sample yields 90,000 to 95,000 clones, approximately 90% seen once. Specimen: unstimulated CD8+ T cells sorted from spleen or lymph node cells, collected before intestinal transplant. The receptor source for this set is a human donor who received an intestinal transplant. The CDR3 runs from the conserved cysteine through the conserved F or W. A D gene is named only where the DNA matches it firmly. Rows give clone size only sometimes, using once, few, many, or a class for an expanded clone.

cdr3_length: 14; clone_size: NA; v_call: TRBV6-1; d_call: NA; j_call: TRBJ1-2; cdr3_nt: TGTGCCAGCAGGGAACCGGGGGCCTACTATGGCTACACCTTC; cdr3_aa: CASREPGAYYGYTF
cdr3_length: 12; clone_size: NA; v_call: TRBV19; d_call: TRBD1; j_call: TRBJ1-4; cdr3_nt: TGTGCCAGCACGACAGGGATGAGAAAACTGTTTTTT; cdr3_aa: CASTTGMRKLFF
cdr3_length: 15; clone_size: NA; v_call: TRBV9; d_call: NA; j_call: TRBJ2-2; cdr3_nt: TGTGCCAGCAGCGAGCAGGGTTTCGCCACCGGGGAGCTGTTTTTT; cdr3_aa: CASSEQGFATGELFF
cdr3_length: 15; clone_size: NA; v_call: TRBV5-1; d_call: NA; j_call: TRBJ1-2; cdr3_nt: TGCGCTAGCAGCGCGGACAGCCCGGGGATCTATGGCTACACCTTC; cdr3_aa: CASSADSPGIYGYTF
cdr3_length: 16; clone_size: NA; v_call: TRBV4-1; d_call: NA; j_call: TRBJ2-2; cdr3_nt: TGCGCCAGCAGCCAAGAGCCTAGAACTTCGACCGGGGAGCTGTTTTTT; cdr3_aa: CASSQEPRTSTGELFF
cdr3_length: 17; clone_size: NA; v_call: TRBV13; d_call: TRBD2; j_call: TRBJ2-3; cdr3_nt: TGTGCCAGCAGCTTAGCGGCTAGCGGGATTGACACAGATACGCAGTATTTT; cdr3_aa: CASSLAASGIDTDTQYF
cdr3_length: 12; clone_size: NA; v_call: TRBV27; d_call: TRBD2; j_call: TRBJ2-7; cdr3_nt: TGTGCCAGCGGGACTAGCGGGTACGAGCAGTACTTC; cdr3_aa: CASGTSGYEQYF
cdr3_length: 15; clone_size: NA; v_call: TRBV6-5; d_call: TRBD1; j_call: TRBJ2-2; cdr3_nt: TGTGCCAGCAGTTCGACAGGGGGGGACACCGGGGAGCTGTTTTTT; cdr3_aa: CASSSTGGDTGELFF
cdr3_length: 14; clone_size: NA; v_call: TRBV7-2; d_call: NA; j_call: TRBJ2-7; cdr3_nt: TGTGCCAGCAGCTTACAGGTCTTAACCTACGAGCAGTACTTC; cdr3_aa: CASSLQVLTYEQYF
cdr3_length: 12; clone_size: NA; v_call: TRBV7-6; d_call: NA; j_call: TRBJ1-2; cdr3_nt: TGTGCCAGCAGCCACGGGGACTATGGCTACACCTTC; cdr3_aa: CASSHGDYGYTF
cdr3_length: 14; clone_size: once; v_call: TRBV28; d_call: TRBD2; j_call: TRBJ2-7; cdr3_nt: TGTGCCAGCAGTCCCCTAGCGGGAGTGAGCGAGCAGTACTTC; cdr3_aa: CASSPLAGVSEQYF
cdr3_length: 16; clone_size: NA; v_call: TRBV11-2; d_call: NA; j_call: TRBJ2-7; cdr3_nt: TGTGCCAGCAGCTGGGCCCCTCGAGGGAGCTCCTACGAGCAGTACTTC; cdr3_aa: CASSWAPRGSSYEQYF
cdr3_length: 15; clone_size: NA; v_call: TRBV6-5; d_call: NA; j_call: TRBJ1-3; cdr3_nt: TGTGCCAGCAGACTCGGACGGTTCTCTGGAAACACCATATATTTT; cdr3_aa: CASRLGRFSGNTIYF
cdr3_length: 14; clone_size: NA; v_call: TRBV25-1; d_call: NA; j_call: TRBJ2-7; cdr3_nt: TGTGCCAGCAGTGAATCGGCTAGGCCCTACGAGCAGTACTTC; cdr3_aa: CASSESARPYEQYF
cdr3_length: 13; clone_size: NA; v_call: TRBV19; d_call: NA; j_call: TRBJ1-1; cdr3_nt: TGTGCCAGTAGTACCGGGACTAGTGATTTGCCTTTCTTT; cdr3_aa: CASSTGTSDLPFF
cdr3_length: 14; clone_size: NA; v_call: TRBV5-1; d_call: NA; j_call: TRBJ2-1; cdr3_nt: TGCGCCAGCAGCTCAGAACCTAACGACAATGAGCAGTTCTTC; cdr3_aa: CASSSEPNDNEQFF
cdr3_length: 15; clone_size: NA; v_call: TRBV9; d_call: TRBD2; j_call: TRBJ2-5; cdr3_nt: TGTGCCAGCAGCACAAGCGGGGGGCAAACTAATACCCAGTACTTC; cdr3_aa: CASSTSGGQTNTQYF
cdr3_length: 13; clone_size: once; v_call: TRBV6-1; d_call: NA; j_call: TRBJ2-1; cdr3_nt: TGTGCCAGCAGCCCATCCGTCCTCAATGAGCAGTTCTTC; cdr3_aa: CASSPSVLNEQFF
cdr3_length: 14; clone_size: NA; v_call: TRBV27; d_call: TRBD1; j_call: TRBJ1-5; cdr3_nt: TGTGCCAGCAGTGCACGGACAGGGGGGGAGCCCCAGCATTTT; cdr3_aa: CASSARTGGEPQHF
cdr3_length: 16; clone_size: NA; v_call: TRBV27; d_call: TRBD2; j_call: TRBJ2-5; cdr3_nt: TGTGCCAGCAGTGATTTAGCGGGGGGGCAGCCGGGGACCCAGTACTTC; cdr3_aa: CASSDLAGGQPGTQYF
cdr3_length: 12; clone_size: NA; v_call: TRBV11-2; d_call: NA; j_call: TRBJ2-7; cdr3_nt: TGTGCCAGCAGCGGGCAAAATTACGAGCAGTACTTC; cdr3_aa: CASSGQNYEQYF
cdr3_length: 13; clone_size: NA; v_call: TRBV7-6; d_call: NA; j_call: TRBJ1-5; cdr3_nt: TGTGCCAGCAGCTTAGACCCAAATCAGCCCCAGCATTTT; cdr3_aa: CASSLDPNQPQHF
cdr3_length: 17; clone_size: NA; v_call: TRBV4-2; d_call: TRBD2; j_call: TRBJ2-1; cdr3_nt: TGTGCCAGCAGCCACAGACTAGCGGGGGGCTCCTACAATGAGCAGTTCTTC; cdr3_aa: CASSHRLAGGSYNEQFF
cdr3_length: 17; clone_size: NA; v_call: TRBV4-1; d_call: TRBD2; j_call: TRBJ2-7; cdr3_nt: TGCGCCAGCAGCCAAAACGGGGCGGCGGGAGAGTCCTACGAGCAGTACTTC; cdr3_aa: CASSQNGAAGESYEQYF
cdr3_length: 18; clone_size: NA; v_call: TRBV12-5; d_call: TRBD1; j_call: TRBJ1-5; cdr3_nt: TGTGCTAGTGGTTTGGGGACAGGGGGCTCGCATAGCAATCAGCCCCAGCATTTT; cdr3_aa: CASGLGTGGSHSNQPQHF
cdr3_length: 13; clone_size: NA; v_call: TRBV29-1; d_call: NA; j_call: TRBJ1-2; cdr3_nt: TGCAGCGACGTAGGGGCCGGTAACTATGGCTACACCTTC; cdr3_aa: CSDVGAGNYGYTF
cdr3_length: 14; clone_size: NA; v_call: TRBV6-5; d_call: TRBD1; j_call: TRBJ1-1; cdr3_nt: TGTGCCAGCAGTCCCGGGACAGGGGTTCCTGAAGCTTTCTTT; cdr3_aa: CASSPGTGVPEAFF
cdr3_length: 11; clone_size: NA; v_call: TRBV11-2; d_call: NA; j_call: TRBJ2-5; cdr3_nt: TGTGCCAGCAGCTTAAGCGAGACCCAGTACTTC; cdr3_aa: CASSLSETQYF
cdr3_length: 11; clone_size: NA; v_call: TRBV9; d_call: NA; j_call: TRBJ1-2; cdr3_nt: TGTGCCAGCAGCGTAGGCTATGGCTACACCTTC; cdr3_aa: CASSVGYGYTF
cdr3_length: 15; clone_size: few; v_call: TRBV2; d_call: TRBD1; j_call: TRBJ2-7; cdr3_nt: TGTGCCAGCAGCGCCGGGACAGGGGCCTTCTACGAGCAGTACTTC; cdr3_aa: CASSAGTGAFYEQYF
cdr3_length: 17; clone_size: NA; v_call: TRBV4-1; d_call: NA; j_call: TRBJ1-6; cdr3_nt: TGCGCCAGCAGCCAAGACAGGCAGGAGAGCTATAATTCACCCCTCCACTTT; cdr3_aa: CASSQDRQESYNSPLHF
cdr3_length: 12; clone_size: NA; v_call: TRBV5-4; d_call: NA; j_call: TRBJ2-5; cdr3_nt: TGTGCCAGCAGCCCCACCGGGGAGACCCAGTACTTC; cdr3_aa: CASSPTGETQYF
cdr3_length: 17; clone_size: NA; v_call: TRBV11-2; d_call: NA; j_call: TRBJ2-7; cdr3_nt: TGTGCCAGCAGCTCCCGACCGGACTACCTTACGTTTTACGAGCAGTACTTC; cdr3_aa: CASSSRPDYLTFYEQYF
cdr3_length: 13; clone_size: NA; v_call: TRBV19; d_call: NA; j_call: TRBJ1-1; cdr3_nt: TGTGCCAGTAGTATTATACGGAACACTGAAGCTTTCTTT; cdr3_aa: CASSIIRNTEAFF
cdr3_length: 13; clone_size: NA; v_call: TRBV27; d_call: NA; j_call: TRBJ2-7; cdr3_nt: TGTGCCAGCAGTTTTCTGGAGGGCTACGAGCAGTACTTC; cdr3_aa: CASSFLEGYEQYF
cdr3_length: 14; clone_size: NA; v_call: TRBV19; d_call: NA; j_call: TRBJ1-3; cdr3_nt: TGTGCCAGTAGTTTGTCCTACTCTGGAAACACCATATATTTT; cdr3_aa: CASSLSYSGNTIYF
cdr3_length: 14; clone_size: NA; v_call: TRBV6-5; d_call: NA; j_call: TRBJ2-3; cdr3_nt: TGTGCCAGCAGTATGTATACTAGCACAGATACGCAGTATTTT; cdr3_aa: CASSMYTSTDTQYF
cdr3_length: 21; clone_size: few; v_call: TRBV4-2; d_call: NA; j_call: TRBJ2-7; cdr3_nt: TGTGCCAGCAGCCACTTACCCCCAGGGGTCCAATCCAACCCGGGAGTCTACGAGCAGTACTTC; cdr3_aa: CASSHLPPGVQSNPGVYEQYF
cdr3_length: 14; clone_size: NA; v_call: TRBV14; d_call: NA; j_call: TRBJ1-2; cdr3_nt: TGTGCCAGCAGCCTAATAGACAGGCCCTATGGCTACACCTTC; cdr3_aa: CASSLIDRPYGYTF
cdr3_length: 18; clone_size: NA; v_call: TRBV5-5; d_call: TRBD1; j_call: TRBJ2-7; cdr3_nt: TGTGCCAGCAGCCCGGGACAGGGGTCCCTCTTGAGATTCTACGAGCAGTACTTC; cdr3_aa: CASSPGQGSLLRFYEQYF
cdr3_length: 14; clone_size: NA; v_call: TRBV6-1; d_call: NA; j_call: TRBJ2-1; cdr3_nt: TGTGCCAGCAGTTTGAAGAGCTCCTACAATGAGCAGTTCTTC; cdr3_aa: CASSLKSSYNEQFF